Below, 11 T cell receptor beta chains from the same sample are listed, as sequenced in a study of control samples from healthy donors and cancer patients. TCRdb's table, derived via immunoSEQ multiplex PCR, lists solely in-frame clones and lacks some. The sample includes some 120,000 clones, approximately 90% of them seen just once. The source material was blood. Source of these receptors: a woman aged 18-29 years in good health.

The DNA for the CDR3 is TGTGCCAGCAGTTTTTGGGGACAGGGGACAACTAATGAAAAACTGTTTTTT. Residues: CASSFWGQGTTNEKLFF. The chain has TRBV28 and TRBJ1-4; TRBD1 aligns across 10 bases. Per germline, CDR1 MDHEN and CDR2 SYDVKM. The CDR3 runs to 17 residues. V lost 3 bases and J lost 0; bases outside the gene matches: 4.

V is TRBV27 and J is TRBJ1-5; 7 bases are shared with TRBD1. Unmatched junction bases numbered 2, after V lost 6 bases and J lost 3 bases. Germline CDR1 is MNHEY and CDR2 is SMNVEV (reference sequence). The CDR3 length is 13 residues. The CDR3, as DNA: TGTGCCAGCAGGGGGACAGCCAATCAGCCCCAGCATTTT. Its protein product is CASRGTANQPQHF.

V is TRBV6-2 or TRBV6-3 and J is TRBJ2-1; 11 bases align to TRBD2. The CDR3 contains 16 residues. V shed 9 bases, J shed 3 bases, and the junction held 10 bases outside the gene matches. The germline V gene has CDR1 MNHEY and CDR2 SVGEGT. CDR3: CASSGRAPSYYNEQFF. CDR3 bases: TGTGCCAGTAGCGGGAGGGCCCCTTCCTACTACAATGAGCAGTTCTTC.

The CDR3 loop is CASSASGGLNNEQFF. DNA of the CDR3: TGTGCCAGCAGCGCGAGCGGGGGGCTTAACAATGAGCAGTTCTTC. The V call is TRBV9, the J call TRBJ2-1; 9 nucleotides line up with TRBD2. With V trimmed by 3 bases and J by 5 bases, 6 bases remained unmatched. The germline gives CDR1 SGDLS, CDR2 YYNGEE. The CDR3 sequence is 15 residues long. The whole variable domain, remainder taken from reference TRBV9 and TRBJ2-1, is DSGVTQTPKHLITATGQRVTLRCSPRSGDLSVYWYQQSLDQGLQFLIQYYNGEERAKGNILERFSAQQFPDLHSELNLSSLELGDSALYFCASSASGGLNNEQFFGPGTRLTVL.

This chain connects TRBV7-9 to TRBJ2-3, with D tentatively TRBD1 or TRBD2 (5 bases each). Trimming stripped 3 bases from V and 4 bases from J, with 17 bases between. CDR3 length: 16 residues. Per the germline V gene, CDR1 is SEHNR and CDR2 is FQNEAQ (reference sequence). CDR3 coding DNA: TGTGCCAGCAGCTTTACGGGACCCCGGGGAGCAGATACGCAGTATTTT. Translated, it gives CASSFTGPRGADTQYF.

The CDR3 protein is CSPSSRRDGYEQYF. The CDR3 DNA sequence: TGCAGCCCCTCATCGCGGAGGGATGGCTACGAGCAGTACTTC. This sequence joins TRBV29-1 and TRBJ2-7; weak D call: TRBD2 (6 bases). Looked up from germline, CDR1 is SQVTM and CDR2 is ANQGSEA. V was pared by 8 bases and J by 3 bases, with 20 bases between. The length of the CDR3 is 14 residues.

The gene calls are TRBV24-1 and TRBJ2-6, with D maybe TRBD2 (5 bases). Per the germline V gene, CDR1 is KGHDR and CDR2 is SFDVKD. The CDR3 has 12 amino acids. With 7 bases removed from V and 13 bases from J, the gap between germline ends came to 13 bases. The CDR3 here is CATRAPGGVLTF. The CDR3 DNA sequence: TGTGCCACCAGGGCCCCAGGCGGGGTCCTGACTTTC.

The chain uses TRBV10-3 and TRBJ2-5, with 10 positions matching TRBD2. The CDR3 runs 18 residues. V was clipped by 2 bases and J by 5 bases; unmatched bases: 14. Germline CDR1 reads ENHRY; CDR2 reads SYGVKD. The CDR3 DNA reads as TGTGCCATCAGTGAGATGGGGCTAGCGGGGGCCCCGGGGGAGACCCAGTACTTC. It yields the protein CAISEMGLAGAPGETQYF.

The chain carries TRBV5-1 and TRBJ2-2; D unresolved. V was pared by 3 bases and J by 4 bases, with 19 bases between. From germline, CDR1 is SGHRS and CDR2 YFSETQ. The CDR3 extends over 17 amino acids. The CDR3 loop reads CASSSGHSQPTTGELFF. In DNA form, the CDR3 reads TGCGCCAGCAGCTCAGGTCACTCCCAGCCAACCACCGGGGAGCTGTTTTTT.

The CDR3 DNA follows: TGTGCCAGCAGCCTTGGACCGATCCCCCCTAATGAAAAACTGTTTTTT. It translates to CASSLGPIPPNEKLFF. V and J are TRBV28 and TRBJ1-4; no clear D. Germline lookup yields CDR1 MDHEN and CDR2 SYDVKM. V lost 6 bases and J lost 3, with 17 bases in between. The CDR3 has 16 residues.

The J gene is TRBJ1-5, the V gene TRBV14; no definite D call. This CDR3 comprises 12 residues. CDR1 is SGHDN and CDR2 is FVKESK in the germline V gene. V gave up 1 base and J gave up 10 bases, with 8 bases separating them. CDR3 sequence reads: CASSQVGGPQHF. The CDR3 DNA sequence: TGTGCCAGCAGCCAAGTGGGTGGACCCCAGCATTTT.